This is a list of T cell receptor beta chains from one sample in a study of blood T cell repertoires in COVID-19. Sequenced by immunoSEQ multiplex PCR; TCRdb stores in-frame clones only, minus some. Of just over 650,000 clones in the sample, approximately 90% were seen once. Source material: peripheral blood. All receptors derive from a woman aged 18-29 years with acute or convalescent COVID-19. Each CDR3 is given with its conserved first and last residue. The D gene is left open where the match is weak.

len	j_gene	d_gene	v_gene	CDR3aa
15	TRBJ1-5	TRBD1	TRBV18	CASSGGQDPNQPQHF
14	TRBJ2-7	NA	TRBV19	CASSIDRRSYEQYF
12	TRBJ1-2	NA	TRBV28	CASGGGANGYTF
15	TRBJ1-6	NA	TRBV19	CASSIGVSYNSPLHF
18	TRBJ2-7	TRBD1	TRBV5-4	CASSRSTGGKGGPYEQYF
14	TRBJ1-3	NA	TRBV29-1	CSVGEGFSGNTIYF
15	TRBJ2-7	TRBD1	TRBV9	CASSVGGQGSHEQYF
13	TRBJ1-4	NA	TRBV2	CASCDLTNEKLFF
15	TRBJ2-2	NA	TRBV27	CASSSATGYTGELFF
13	TRBJ1-5	NA	TRBV6-5	CASGLGENQPQHF
13	TRBJ2-1	NA	TRBV2	CASRKLQGGEQFF
14	TRBJ1-1	NA	TRBV5-1	CASSFFQGQTEAFF
19	TRBJ2-7	TRBD1	TRBV3-1/TRBV3-2	CASSQGNRGLYSLSYEQYF
17	TRBJ1-6	TRBD1	TRBV2	CASSARDRDSVYSPLHF
14	TRBJ1-1	NA	TRBV6-5	CASTPTASYREAFF
18	TRBJ2-2	NA	TRBV4-1	CASSQNRAGASNTGELFF
15	TRBJ1-2	TRBD1	TRBV6-5	CASRVDRGPFYGYTF
15	TRBJ2-1	NA	TRBV5-4	CASSLGTPLYNEQFF
16	TRBJ2-1	NA	TRBV5-1	CASSLGGRSSYNEQFF
15	TRBJ1-5	NA	TRBV6-5	CASSGQWAGFQPQHF
13	TRBJ1-2	TRBD1	TRBV11-2	CASSQGQVYGYTF
15	TRBJ2-7	TRBD1	TRBV9	CASSIDRDSFYEQYF
17	TRBJ1-4	TRBD1	TRBV5-6	CASSFYDRGPLNEKLFF
12	TRBJ2-1	NA	TRBV12-3/TRBV12-4	CAAGPNIGEQFF
15	TRBJ2-6	NA	TRBV5-6	CASSLGPGGANVLTF
17	TRBJ2-3	TRBD2	TRBV24-1	CATSGTGRKRGTDTQYF
15	TRBJ1-2	NA	TRBV5-1	CASSPTGGSGYGYTF
16	TRBJ1-2	TRBD1	TRBV9	CASSATWTGGNYGYTF
12	TRBJ1-5	NA	TRBV6-5	CATGGPNQPQHF
14	TRBJ1-2	TRBD1	TRBV7-9	CASSNRDRGGGYTF
14	TRBJ2-5	NA	TRBV5-1	CASSYSTGSETQYF
15	TRBJ2-7	NA	TRBV5-1	CASSLDGQGKGEQYF
19	TRBJ2-3	TRBD2	TRBV11-2	CASSLDPWDYWLGTDTQYF
12	TRBJ2-7	TRBD1	TRBV19	CASGTGGNEQYF
15	TRBJ2-2	NA	TRBV6-5	CASSYSDRLTGELFF
17	TRBJ1-4	TRBD1	TRBV7-2	CASSGGQGAPTNEKLFF
14	TRBJ2-5	NA	TRBV2	CASSEAGGTKTQYF
17	TRBJ1-3	TRBD1	TRBV5-5	CASSMTTGQRSGNTIYF
13	TRBJ2-2	NA	TRBV6-4	CASSYREDGELFF
14	TRBJ2-7	NA	TRBV5-1	CASSLQGRLDEQYF
22	TRBJ1-2	NA	TRBV27	CASSLAPRIRGGGGEIIYGYTF
15	TRBJ1-5	TRBD1	TRBV28	CASSLDRGLGQPQHF
11	TRBJ1-3	NA	TRBV25-1	CASSEVEEWAF
12	TRBJ1-4	NA	TRBV12-3/TRBV12-4	CASSKRGEKLFF
13	TRBJ1-2	NA	TRBV19	CASSIASGGGYTF
13	TRBJ1-2	NA	TRBV3-1/TRBV3-2	CASSQGTTYGYTF
19	TRBJ1-4	TRBD1	TRBV5-6	CASSLDGTGLLATNEKLFF
16	TRBJ2-1	NA	TRBV6-1	CASSELNDRNDNEQFF
14	TRBJ2-2	NA	TRBV5-8	CASSLWRGTGELFF
14	TRBJ2-5	NA	TRBV5-6	CASSLGGGQETQYF
14	TRBJ1-6	TRBD1	TRBV6-1	CASSETGENSPLHF
14	TRBJ1-6	NA	TRBV25-1	CASSERQDWSPLHF
13	TRBJ1-2	NA	TRBV4-1	CASSQDGGGGYTF
15	TRBJ2-2	NA	TRBV4-2	CASSLIIAEYGELFF